These T cell receptor beta chains were read from a single sample in a study of blood T cell repertoires in COVID-19. Clones were sequenced by immunoSEQ multiplex PCR, and TCRdb holds only the in-frame ones, with some missing. Of approximately 280,000 clones in the sample, 70% to 90% are singletons; the top ten hold around 2.1%. Sequencing was carried out using peripheral blood. Receptor source: a woman in her twenties or thirties who had recovered from COVID-19. Each CDR3 is given with its conserved first and last residue. Fields, in order: J gene, clone size, V gene, D gene, CDR3 DNA, CDR3 protein. The D gene is left open where the match is weak. Size values are once, few and many counts, or a class for expanded clones, and some rows have none.

TRBJ1-5 | few | TRBV10-3 | . | TGTGCCATCAGTGTAAAGGGAGATAGCAATCAGCCCCAGCATTTT | CAISVKGDSNQPQHF
TRBJ2-5 | . | TRBV20-1 | . | TGCAGTGCTAGTCCGCAGCAAGAGACCCAGTACTTC | CSASPQQETQYF
TRBJ1-1 | . | TRBV5-1 | . | TGCGCCAGCAGCTTAAGCGGGGGCGGCGTCACTGAAGCTTTCTTT | CASSLSGGGVTEAFF
TRBJ1-2 | . | TRBV7-9 | . | TGTGCCAGCAGCTTAGACACAGGCCCCTATGGCTACACCTTC | CASSLDTGPYGYTF
TRBJ2-7 | . | TRBV6-5 | TRBD1 | TGTGCCAGCAGGGCAGAAGGGGGCAGAACTTACGAGCAGTACTTC | CASRAEGGRTYEQYF
TRBJ1-5 | . | TRBV28 | TRBD1 | TGTGCCAGCAAATGGGACAGGGTTGGTCAGCCCCAGCATTTT | CASKWDRVGQPQHF
TRBJ2-7 | . | TRBV30 | TRBD1 | TGTGCCTGGAGTGTAACTGGTTGGGACAGTTCCTACGAGCAGTACTTC | CAWSVTGWDSSYEQYF
TRBJ2-3 | . | TRBV5-1 | TRBD2 | TGCGCCAGCAGCTTGGGGACTAGCACCTTGGGTTTGGATACGCAGTATTTT | CASSLGTSTLGLDTQYF
TRBJ2-1 | . | TRBV27 | TRBD2 | TGTGCCAGCAGTCTATCACGGGGGGGCATGGATGAGCAGTTCTTC | CASSLSRGGMDEQFF
TRBJ1-2 | . | TRBV18 | . | TGTGCCAGCTCCCCGCAATTAGGGGGGGAAAGTGGCTACACCTTC | CASSPQLGGESGYTF
TRBJ1-1 | . | TRBV6-5 | . | TGTGCCGTACAAACAGGGAACACTGAAGCTTTCTTT | CAVQTGNTEAFF
TRBJ1-5 | . | TRBV9 | . | TGTGCCAGCAGCGTGGTACCGGGGGGTCAGCCCCAGCATTTT | CASSVVPGGQPQHF
TRBJ2-7 | once | TRBV28 | TRBD1 | TGTGCCAGCAGTTTATCCTACAGGGGGCGCCTCTACGAGCAGTACTTC | CASSLSYRGRLYEQYF
TRBJ1-1 | . | TRBV6-5 | TRBD1 | TGTGCCAGATGGACAGGCACTGAAGCTTTCTTT | CARWTGTEAFF
TRBJ1-6 | . | TRBV21-1 | . | TGTGCCAGCCGGTCCCAGAACAGGGTGGGGTCCTATAATTCACCCCTCCACTTT | CASRSQNRVGSYNSPLHF
TRBJ1-6 | few | TRBV11-2 | TRBD1 | TGTGCCAGCAGCTTTGACAGGGGTTTAAGACCCCTCCACTTT | CASSFDRGLRPLHF
TRBJ2-2 | many | TRBV19 | . | TGTGCCAGTAGTATGGGGGGTATCACCGGGGAGCTGTTTTTT | CASSMGGITGELFF
TRBJ1-1 | . | TRBV28 | . | TGTGCCAGCAGTTCCAGGTGGGCTGAAGCTTTCTTT | CASSSRWAEAFF
TRBJ2-3 | . | TRBV6-2/TRBV6-3 | TRBD1 | TGTGCCAGCAGCCCCAGGGGGTCTAGCACAGATACGCAGTATTTT | CASSPRGSSTDTQYF
TRBJ2-3 | once | TRBV28 | . | TGTGCCAGCAGTTTAGGACTAGACAGGTCGTTT | CASSLGLDRSF
TRBJ2-3 | . | TRBV5-1 | . | TGCGCCAGCAGCTTGGCCACGGGGAGTACTAGCACAGATACGCAGTATTTT | CASSLATGSTSTDTQYF
TRBJ2-2 | . | TRBV3-1/TRBV3-2 | . | TGTGCCAGCAGCCTTTCGGGATCCGTGAACACCGGGGAGCTGTTTTTT | CASSLSGSVNTGELFF